This record covers a single T cell receptor beta chain. Its antigen is not known. The data are from a study of OX40 agonist ivuxolimab in advanced cancers. General study findings and limits: At doses 0.1 to 3.0 mg/kg, CD4+ and CD8+ clones expanded.

This table comes from immunoSEQ multiplex PCR, and its TCRdb copy is limited to in-frame clones, with some not included. The table records 44,000 or so clones, approximately 88% of them present only once. Germline CDR1 reads MNHEY; CDR2 reads SVGAGI. V was clipped by 6 bases and J by 2 bases; unmatched bases: 4. The CDR3 length is 14 residues. The chain couples TRBV6-5 to TRBJ1-5; 7 bases fit TRBD1. Here the sequenced sample was CD4+ or CD8+ T cells sorted from blood, taken in a trial of the OX40 agonist ivuxolimab. The TCR originated in an adult with an advanced solid tumor such as melanoma, head and neck, liver or kidney cancer. CDR3 region: CASSFGQGNQPQHF. DNA of the CDR3: TGTGCCAGCAGCTTCGGACAGGGCAATCAGCCCCAGCATTTT.